The clone carrying this T cell receptor beta chain has just a few counts. The antigen is not known. V lost 3 bases and J 0 bases, leaving 12 bases between the germline ends. This CDR3 contains 14 residues. Looked up from germline, CDR1 is SQVTM and CDR2 is ANQGSEA. The sample belongs to a study of identical twins. The study's findings and limits: The degree of excess twin sharing was weaker in beta out-of-frame sequences.

The authors used template switching to add a universal primer site and gave cDNA unique molecular identifiers. One entry per CDR3 protein, called by TCRdb with MiXCR from the 5' RACE reads. The repertoire has some 240,000 distinct CDR3 sequences, around 8.3% of them found once; the top ten carry 3%. This same sample was also taken into another study, of yellow fever vaccine responses in identical twins. That source reports: Twins' vaccine T cell responses reportedly seemed partly convergent and partly personalized.

The sequence was collected from a young woman in good health. V and J are TRBV29-1 and TRBJ2-7; D might be TRBD1 (5 bases). Source material: CD8+ T cells sorted from blood. CDR3 region: CSVEAPDTSYEQYF. CDR3 coding DNA: TGCAGCGTTGAGGCTCCGGACACCTCCTACGAGCAGTACTTC.